This T cell receptor (beta chain) is from a study of T cell responses to AZD1222 COVID-19 vaccine. Regarding the study as a whole: Only a handful of AZD1222 recipients were seropositive at baseline. Vaccine-associated CD4 TCRs ranged over spike, dominating at 160-218 and 743-854.

Libraries were prepared by immunoSEQ multiplex PCR; TCRdb keeps only in-frame clonotypes and omits some of them. The table includes roughly 180,000 clones, 70% to 90% detected once. Germline CDR1 SGHVS, CDR2 FNYEAQ. This CDR3 contains 18 residues. V lost 0 bases and J 1 base, leaving 18 bases between the germline ends. Concerning this clone itself: Its matching antigen is unknown.

The sequences come from peripheral blood, collected on day 0 of AZD1222 vaccination. The chain recombines TRBV7-6 with TRBJ2-5; the D call may be TRBD1 or TRBD2 (5 bases each). This receptor was taken from an adult in good health. CDR3 region: CASSLATGNGARQETQYF. The CDR3 nucleotides are TGTGCCAGCAGCTTAGCGACGGGCAACGGGGCTCGCCAAGAGACCCAGTACTTC.